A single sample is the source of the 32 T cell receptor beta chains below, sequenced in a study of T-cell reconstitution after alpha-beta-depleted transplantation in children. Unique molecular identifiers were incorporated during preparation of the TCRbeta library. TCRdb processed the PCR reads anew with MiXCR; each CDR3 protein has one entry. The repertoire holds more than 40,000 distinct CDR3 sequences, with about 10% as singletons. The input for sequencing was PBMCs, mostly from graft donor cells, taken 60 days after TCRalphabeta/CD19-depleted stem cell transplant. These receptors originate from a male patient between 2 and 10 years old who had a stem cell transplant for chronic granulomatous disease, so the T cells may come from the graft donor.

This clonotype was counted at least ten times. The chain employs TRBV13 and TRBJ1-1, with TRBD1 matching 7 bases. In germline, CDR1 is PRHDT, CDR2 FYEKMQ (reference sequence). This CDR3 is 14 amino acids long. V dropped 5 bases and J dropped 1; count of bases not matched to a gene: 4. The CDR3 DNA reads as TGTGCCAGCAGCGCGTGGACAGGGAACACTGAAGCTTTCTTT. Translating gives CASSAWTGNTEAFF.

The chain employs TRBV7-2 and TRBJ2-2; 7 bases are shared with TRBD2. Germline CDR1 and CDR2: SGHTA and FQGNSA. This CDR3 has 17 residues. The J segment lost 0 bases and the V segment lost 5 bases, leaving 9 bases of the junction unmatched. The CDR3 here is CASSQDARGTNTGELFF. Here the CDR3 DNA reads TGTGCCAGCAGCCAAGACGCGCGGGGGACGAACACCGGGGAGCTGTTTTTT.

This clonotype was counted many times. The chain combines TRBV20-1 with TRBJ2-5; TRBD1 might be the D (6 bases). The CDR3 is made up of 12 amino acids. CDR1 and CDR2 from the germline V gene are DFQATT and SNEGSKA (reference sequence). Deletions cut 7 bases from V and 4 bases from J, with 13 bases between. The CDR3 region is CSVAGAVETQYF. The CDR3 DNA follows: TGCAGTGTTGCAGGGGCCGTAGAGACCCAGTACTTC.

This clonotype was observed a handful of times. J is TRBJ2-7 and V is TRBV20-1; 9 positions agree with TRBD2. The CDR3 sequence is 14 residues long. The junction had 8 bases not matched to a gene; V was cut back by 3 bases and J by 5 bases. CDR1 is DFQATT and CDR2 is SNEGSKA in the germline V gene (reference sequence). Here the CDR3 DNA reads TGCAGTGCTAGTGTTGTGCGGGGGGGGGACGAGCAGTACTTC. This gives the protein CSASVVRGGDEQYF.

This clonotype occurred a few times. CDR3 protein: CASRRLAGSLSPSTDTQYF. In DNA form, the CDR3 reads TGTGCCAGCAGGAGGCTAGCGGGTAGTCTAAGCCCTAGCACAGATACGCAGTATTTT. The chain employs TRBV6-1 and TRBJ2-3; 8 bases are a match to TRBD2. V shed 6 bases and J 0 bases; nucleotides not matched to a gene: 17. Germline values: CDR1 MNHNS, CDR2 SASEGT. There are 19 residues in the CDR3.

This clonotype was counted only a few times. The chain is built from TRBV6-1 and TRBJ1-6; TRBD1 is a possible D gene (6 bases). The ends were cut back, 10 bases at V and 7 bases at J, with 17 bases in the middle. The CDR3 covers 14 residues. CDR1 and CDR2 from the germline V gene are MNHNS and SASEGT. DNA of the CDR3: TGTGCCACTAAAGACCCAGGGGAGAATTCACCCCTCCACTTT. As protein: CATKDPGENSPLHF.

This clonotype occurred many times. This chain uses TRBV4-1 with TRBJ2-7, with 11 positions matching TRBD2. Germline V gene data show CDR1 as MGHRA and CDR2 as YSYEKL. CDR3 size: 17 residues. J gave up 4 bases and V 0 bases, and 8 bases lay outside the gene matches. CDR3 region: CASSQDRGTSGSYEQYF. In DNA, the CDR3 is TGCGCCAGCAGCCAAGATCGGGGAACTAGCGGGAGTTACGAGCAGTACTTC.

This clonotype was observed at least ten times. CDR3: CASSRGLAGPYNEQFF. DNA of the CDR3: TGTGCCAGCAGCCGGGGACTAGCGGGGCCGTACAATGAGCAGTTCTTC. The genes are TRBV7-7 and TRBJ2-1; TRBD2 matches at 13 bases. Germline V gives CDR1 SSHAT, CDR2 FNYEAQ (reference sequence). The CDR3 consists of 16 residues. With 5 bases clipped from V and 4 bases from J, the junction kept 5 bases outside the gene matches.

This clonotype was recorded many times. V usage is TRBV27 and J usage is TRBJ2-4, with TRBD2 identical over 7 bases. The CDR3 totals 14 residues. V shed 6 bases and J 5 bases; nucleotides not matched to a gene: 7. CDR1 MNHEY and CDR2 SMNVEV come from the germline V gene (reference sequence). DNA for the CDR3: TGTGCCAGCAGCCCGGGACTATCGCAAAACATTCAGTACTTC. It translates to CASSPGLSQNIQYF.

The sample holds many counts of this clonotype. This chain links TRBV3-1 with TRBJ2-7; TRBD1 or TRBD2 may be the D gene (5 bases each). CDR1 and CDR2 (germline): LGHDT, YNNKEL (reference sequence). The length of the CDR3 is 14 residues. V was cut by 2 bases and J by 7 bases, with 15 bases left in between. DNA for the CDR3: TGTGCCAGCAGCCAACTTCGGGGCCCACTGGAGCAGTACTTC. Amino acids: CASSQLRGPLEQYF.

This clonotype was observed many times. The CDR3, as DNA: TGTGCCAGCAGCTTGAATAAAAGAAACACCATATATTTT. As protein: CASSLNKRNTIYF. V and J are TRBV7-8 and TRBJ1-3; D uncertain. This CDR3 region has 13 residues. Germline V gene data show CDR1 as SGHVS and CDR2 as FQNEAQ. V was trimmed by 3 bases and J by 5 bases, leaving 8 bases between them.

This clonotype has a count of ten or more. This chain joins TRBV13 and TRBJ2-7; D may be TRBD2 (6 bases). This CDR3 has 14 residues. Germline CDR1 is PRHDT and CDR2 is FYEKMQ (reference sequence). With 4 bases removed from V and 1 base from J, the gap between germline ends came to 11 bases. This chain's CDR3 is CASSYRTTSYEQYF. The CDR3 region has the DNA TGTGCCAGCAGCTACAGGACTACTTCCTACGAGCAGTACTTC.

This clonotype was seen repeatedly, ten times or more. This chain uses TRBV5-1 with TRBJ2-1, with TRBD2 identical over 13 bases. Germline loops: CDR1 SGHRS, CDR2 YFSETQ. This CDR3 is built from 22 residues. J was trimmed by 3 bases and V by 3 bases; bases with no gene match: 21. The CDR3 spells CASSSFRILGLAGRPLYNEQFF. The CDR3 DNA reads TGCGCCAGCAGCTCGTTCCGAATTTTGGGACTAGCGGGACGGCCCCTCTACAATGAGCAGTTCTTC.

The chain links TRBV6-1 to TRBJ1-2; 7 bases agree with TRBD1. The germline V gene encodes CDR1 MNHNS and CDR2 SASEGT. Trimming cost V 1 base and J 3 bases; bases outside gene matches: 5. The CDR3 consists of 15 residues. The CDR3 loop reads CASSEGLGTDYGYTF. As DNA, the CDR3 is TGTGCCAGCAGTGAAGGTTTGGGGACAGACTATGGCTACACCTTC.

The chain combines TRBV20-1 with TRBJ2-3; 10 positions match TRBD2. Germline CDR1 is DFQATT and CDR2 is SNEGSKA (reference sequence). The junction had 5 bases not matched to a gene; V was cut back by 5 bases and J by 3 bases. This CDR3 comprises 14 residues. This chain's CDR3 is CSAWSSGRTDTQYF. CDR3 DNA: TGCAGTGCTTGGAGTAGCGGGAGGACAGATACGCAGTATTTT.

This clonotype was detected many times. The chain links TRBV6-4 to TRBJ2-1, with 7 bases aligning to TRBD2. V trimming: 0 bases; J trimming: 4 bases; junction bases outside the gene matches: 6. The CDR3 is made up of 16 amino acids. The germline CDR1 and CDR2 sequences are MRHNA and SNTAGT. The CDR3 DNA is TGTGCCAGCAGTGACTCCCCATCGGGGGGATACAATGAGCAGTTCTTC. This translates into CASSDSPSGGYNEQFF.

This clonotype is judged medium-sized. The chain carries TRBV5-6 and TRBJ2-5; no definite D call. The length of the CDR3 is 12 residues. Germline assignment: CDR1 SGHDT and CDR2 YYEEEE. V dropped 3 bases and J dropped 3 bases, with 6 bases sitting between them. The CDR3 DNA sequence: TGTGCCAGCAGCTCATGGGAAGAGACCCAGTACTTC. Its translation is CASSSWEETQYF. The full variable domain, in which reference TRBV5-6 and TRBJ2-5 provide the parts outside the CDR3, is DAGVTQSPTHLIKTRGQQVTLRCSPKSGHDTVSWYQQALGQGPQFIFQYYEEEERQRGNFPDRFSGHQFPNYSSELNVNALLLGDSALYLCASSSWEETQYFGPGTRLLVL.

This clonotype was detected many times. The CDR3 here is CASSFGLEIEQFF. The CDR3 nucleotides are TGTGCCAGCAGCTTTGGACTAGAGATTGAGCAGTTCTTC. The V gene is TRBV5-6, the J gene TRBJ2-1, with TRBD2 matching 7 bases. The CDR3 loop spans 13 amino acids. V lost 2 bases and J lost 9; bases outside the gene matches: 5. CDR1 SGHDT and CDR2 YYEEEE come from the germline V gene.

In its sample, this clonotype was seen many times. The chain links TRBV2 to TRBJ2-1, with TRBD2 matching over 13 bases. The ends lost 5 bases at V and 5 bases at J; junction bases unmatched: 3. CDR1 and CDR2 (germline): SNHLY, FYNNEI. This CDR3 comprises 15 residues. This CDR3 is CASSRLAGGHNEQFF. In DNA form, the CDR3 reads TGTGCCAGCAGTCGACTAGCGGGAGGCCACAATGAGCAGTTCTTC.

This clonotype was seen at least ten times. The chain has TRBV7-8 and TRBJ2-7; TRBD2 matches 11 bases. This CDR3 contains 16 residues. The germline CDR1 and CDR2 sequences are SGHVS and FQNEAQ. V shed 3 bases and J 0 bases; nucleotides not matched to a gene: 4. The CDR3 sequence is CASSFIAGGGSYEQYF. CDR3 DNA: TGTGCCAGCAGCTTTATAGCGGGAGGGGGCTCCTACGAGCAGTACTTC.

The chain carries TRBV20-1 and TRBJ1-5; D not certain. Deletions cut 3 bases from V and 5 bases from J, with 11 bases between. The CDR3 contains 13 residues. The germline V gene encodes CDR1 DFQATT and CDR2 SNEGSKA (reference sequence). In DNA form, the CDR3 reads TGCAGTGCTAGTTGGGGTGCCGATCAGCCCCAGCATTTT. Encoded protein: CSASWGADQPQHF.

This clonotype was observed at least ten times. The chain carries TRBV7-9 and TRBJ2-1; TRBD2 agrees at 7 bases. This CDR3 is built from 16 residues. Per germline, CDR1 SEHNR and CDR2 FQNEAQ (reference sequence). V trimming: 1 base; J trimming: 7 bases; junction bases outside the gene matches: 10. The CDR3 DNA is TGTGCCAGCAGCTTAGTCGAGGGAGGGCCAATTAATGAGCAGTTCTTC. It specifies CASSLVEGGPINEQFF.

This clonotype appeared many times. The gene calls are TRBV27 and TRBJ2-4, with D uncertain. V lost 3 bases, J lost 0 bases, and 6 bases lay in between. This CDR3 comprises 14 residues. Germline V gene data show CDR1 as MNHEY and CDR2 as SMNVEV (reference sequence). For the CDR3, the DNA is TGTGCCAGCAGTTTGAACAGAGCCAAAAACATTCAGTACTTC. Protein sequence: CASSLNRAKNIQYF.

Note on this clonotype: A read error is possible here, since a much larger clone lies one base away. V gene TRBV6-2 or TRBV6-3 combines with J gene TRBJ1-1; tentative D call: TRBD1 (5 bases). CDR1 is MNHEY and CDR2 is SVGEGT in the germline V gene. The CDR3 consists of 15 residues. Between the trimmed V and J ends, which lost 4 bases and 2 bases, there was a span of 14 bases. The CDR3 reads CASSWGRRRNTEAFF. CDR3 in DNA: TGTGCCAGCAGTTGGGGCAGGAGGCGAAACACTGAAGCTTTCTTT.

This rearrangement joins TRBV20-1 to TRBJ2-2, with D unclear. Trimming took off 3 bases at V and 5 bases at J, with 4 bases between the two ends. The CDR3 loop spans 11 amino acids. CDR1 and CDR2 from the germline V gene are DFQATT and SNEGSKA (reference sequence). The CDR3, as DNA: TGCAGTGCTAGTGCTACCGGGGAGCTGTTTTTT. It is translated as CSASATGELFF.

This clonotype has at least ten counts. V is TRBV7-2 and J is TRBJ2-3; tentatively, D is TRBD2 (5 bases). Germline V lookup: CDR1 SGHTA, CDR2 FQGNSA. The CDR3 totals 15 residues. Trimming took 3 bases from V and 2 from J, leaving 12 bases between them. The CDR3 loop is CASSLEVFTTDTQYF. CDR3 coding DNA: TGTGCCAGCAGCTTGGAGGTATTCACCACAGATACGCAGTATTTT.

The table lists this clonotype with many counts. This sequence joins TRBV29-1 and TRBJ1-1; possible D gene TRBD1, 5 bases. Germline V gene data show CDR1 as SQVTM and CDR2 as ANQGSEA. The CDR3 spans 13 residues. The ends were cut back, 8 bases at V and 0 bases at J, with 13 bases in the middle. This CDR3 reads CSFRQTMNTEAFF. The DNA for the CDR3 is TGCAGCTTCCGACAGACTATGAACACTGAAGCTTTCTTT.

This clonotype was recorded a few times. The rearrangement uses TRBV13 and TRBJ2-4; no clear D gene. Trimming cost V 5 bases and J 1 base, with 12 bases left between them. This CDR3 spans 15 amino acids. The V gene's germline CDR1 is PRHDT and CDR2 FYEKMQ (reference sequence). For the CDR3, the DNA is TGTGCCAGCAGCCGACACCGCCAGGCCAAAAACATTCAGTACTTC. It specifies CASSRHRQAKNIQYF.

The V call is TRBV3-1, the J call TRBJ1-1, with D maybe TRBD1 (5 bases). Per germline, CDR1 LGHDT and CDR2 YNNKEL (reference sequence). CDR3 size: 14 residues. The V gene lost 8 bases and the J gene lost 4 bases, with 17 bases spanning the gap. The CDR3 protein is CASCCQGVVTEAFF. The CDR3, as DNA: TGTGCCAGCTGCTGTCAGGGCGTTGTCACTGAAGCTTTCTTT. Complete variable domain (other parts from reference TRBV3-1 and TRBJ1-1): DTAVSQTPKYLVTQMGNDKSIKCEQNLGHDTMYWYKQDSKKFLKIMFSYNNKELIINETVPNRFSPKSPDKAHLNLHINSLELGDSAVYFCASCCQGVVTEAFFGQGTRLTVV.

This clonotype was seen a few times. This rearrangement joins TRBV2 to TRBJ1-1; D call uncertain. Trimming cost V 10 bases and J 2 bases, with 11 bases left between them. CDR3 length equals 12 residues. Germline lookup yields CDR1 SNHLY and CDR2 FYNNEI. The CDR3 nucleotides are TGTGCCACCGAAGGGCCCAACACTGAAGCTTTCTTT. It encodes CATEGPNTEAFF.

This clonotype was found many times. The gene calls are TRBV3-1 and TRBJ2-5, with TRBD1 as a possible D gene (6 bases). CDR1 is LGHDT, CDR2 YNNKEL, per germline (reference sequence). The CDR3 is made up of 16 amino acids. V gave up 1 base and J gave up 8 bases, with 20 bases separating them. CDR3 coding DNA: TGTGCCAGCAGCCAAGCACGGACAGTTCCCCTCGGAACCCAGTACTTC. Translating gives CASSQARTVPLGTQYF.

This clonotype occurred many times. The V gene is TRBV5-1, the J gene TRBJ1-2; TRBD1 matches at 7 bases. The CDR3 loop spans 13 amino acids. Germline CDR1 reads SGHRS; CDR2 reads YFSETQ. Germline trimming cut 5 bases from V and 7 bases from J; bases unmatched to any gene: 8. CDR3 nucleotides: TGCGCCAGCAGACCAGACAGGGTGCGTGGCTACACCTTC. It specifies CASRPDRVRGYTF.